The T cell receptor beta chain under discussion was sequenced for a study of regulatory T cells in long-lasting Graves disease. The wider study: Newly diagnosed Graves' patients had taken antithyroid drugs under 3 months.

Notes on the study in general: In persistent patients, shared public clonotypes (more than 2,500) outnumbered those in new patients (approximately 970). The researchers studied only peripheral blood, not thyroid tissue.

This clonotype was recorded at least ten times. Its antigen is not identified. Noted time point: newly diagnosed GD, antithyroid drugs for less than 3 months. PBMCs provided the RNA from which the TCR library was made. Arm-PCR with iRepertoire HTBI primers amplified the CDR3 regions for these TCR beta libraries. TCRdb processed the multiplex PCR reads anew with MiXCR; each CDR3 protein has one entry. The data show over 450,000 distinct CDR3 sequences, about 12% seen once. Trimming pared 6 bases from V and 6 bases from J, leaving 14 bases between. Looked up from germline, CDR1 is SNHLY and CDR2 is FYNNEI. This CDR3 has 14 residues. This same sample was also part of a study on T cells in Graves' hyperthyroidism and ophthalmopathy. From that report: TCR CDR3 regions were first amplified by RT-PCR with HTBI primers.

This clonotype originated in a woman aged 25 to 39 with Graves disease. The V and J genes are TRBV2 and TRBJ2-2; TRBD1 might be the D (5 bases). This specimen was peripheral blood mononuclear cells (PBMCs), taken at new diagnosis, from a patient treated with antithyroid drugs. The CDR3 DNA reads as TGTGCCAGCAGAAGCCAGGGTCCCCCCGGGGAGCTGTTTTTT. It yields the protein CASRSQGPPGELFF.